This T cell receptor beta chain was sequenced for a study of response to subunit inactivated influenza vaccine. Points from the study as a whole: Each seasonal influenza vaccination recruits few new T cells, the authors suggested.

This clonotype has ten or more counts. What it binds is not known. A single record per CDR3 protein comes from TCRdb applying MiXCR to the RT-PCR reads. The repertoire holds around 500,000 distinct CDR3 sequences, with approximately 11% as singletons. The CDR3 spans 12 residues. Trimming took off 5 bases at V and 6 bases at J, with 8 bases between the two ends. The sample was PBMCs from blood, taken 35 to 45 days after vaccination. This receptor was taken from a man aged 45 to 65 who received an inactivated influenza vaccine. The J gene is TRBJ2-4, the V gene TRBV12-3 or TRBV12-4, with a possible D match to TRBD1 (6 bases). The CDR3 reads CASSPRGNIQYF. The DNA of the CDR3 is TGTGCCAGCAGTCCCAGGGGAAACATTCAGTACTTC.